This TCR beta chain was documented in a study of blood T cell repertoires in COVID-19. Study at large: PBMCs, B-cell-depleted T cells, or T cells were the source of the cDNA or gDNA that made up the material.

The trim removed 1 base at V and 6 bases at J, leaving 7 bases unmatched. CDR1 SGHRS and CDR2 YFSETQ come from the germline V gene. The CDR3 consists of 17 residues. Generated by immunoSEQ multiplex PCR, the TCRdb table keeps only in-frame clones and is missing some. The sample lists more than 95,000 clones; around 81% were seen once. The V and J genes are TRBV5-1 and TRBJ1-6; 10 bases match TRBD1. Sequencing used peripheral blood. This receptor was taken from a man older than 75 with acute or convalescent COVID-19. CDR3: CASSLSGTGVINSPLHF. CDR3 DNA sequence: TGCGCCAGCAGCTTGTCTGGGACAGGGGTGATTAATTCACCCCTCCACTTT. Full variable domain (missing parts from reference TRBV5-1 and TRBJ1-6): KAGVTQTPRYLIKTRGQQVTLSCSPISGHRSVSWYQQTPGQGLQFLFEYFSETQRNKGNFPGRFSGRQFSNSRSEMNVSTLELGDSALYLCASSLSGTGVINSPLHFGNGTRLTVT.